Detailed here is one T cell receptor (beta chain). Its antigen is currently unknown. The protocol was immunoSEQ multiplex PCR, while the TCRdb copy is restricted to in-frame clones and leaves out a portion. The sample holds about 38,000 clones; about 86% are singletons and the top ten take under 25%. The data were obtained in a study of radiotherapy plus CTLA-4 blockade in lung cancer. Study results and caveats: The best prediction of response reportedly came from early blood T cell clone dynamics, with interferon-beta. In blood, after radiotherapy plus ipilimumab, tumor-derived TCR clones expanded.

Germline loops: CDR1 MGHDK, CDR2 SYGVNS. The CDR3 is 14 residues long. The V gene lost 2 bases and the J gene lost 7 bases, with 9 bases spanning the gap. It was focal radiation plus CTLA-4 blockade with ipilimumab that patients with chemo-refractory metastatic non-small-cell lung cancer received. The sample consisted of peripheral blood, taken from a patient treated with radiotherapy plus ipilimumab. This TCR derives from a human donor with non-small cell lung cancer whose response to radiotherapy plus ipilimumab could not be evaluated. The chain has TRBV25-1 and TRBJ1-6; D ambiguous. CDR3 bases: TGTGCCAGCAGTGAACGGCCGCGGAATTCACCCCTCCACTTT. It specifies CASSERPRNSPLHF.